Shown below are 22 T cell receptor beta chains from a single sample sequenced in a study of technical replicates of blood from several donors. Method: immunoSEQ multiplex PCR; TCRdb's copy keeps in-frame clones and lacks some. The sample has some 68,000 clones; about 95% are singletons. Sequencing input: T cells isolated from PBMCs. The receptors come from a human donor in good health.

V usage is TRBV4-1 and J usage is TRBJ1-5, with a tentative D call TRBD1 (5 bases). Germline-derived CDR1 and CDR2 are MGHRA and YSYEKL. CDR3 size: 15 residues. Trimming took off 0 bases at V and 3 bases at J, with 9 bases between the two ends. The CDR3 region has the DNA TGCGCCAGCAGCCAAGACAGCAGGGTCAATCAGCCCCAGCATTTT. Translating gives CASSQDSRVNQPQHF.

This chain joins TRBV19 and TRBJ1-1, with D hard to call. With 4 bases removed from V and 6 bases from J, the gap between germline ends came to 15 bases. Germline CDR1 reads LNHDA; CDR2 reads SQIVND (reference sequence). The CDR3 is made up of 14 amino acids. CDR3 in amino acids: CASSTHGNLPEAFF. CDR3 nucleotide sequence: TGTGCCAGTAGTACTCACGGGAATCTCCCTGAAGCTTTCTTT.

The V call is TRBV7-8, the J call TRBJ1-6; 7 bases fit TRBD1. This CDR3 contains 18 residues. The germline V gene encodes CDR1 SGHVS and CDR2 FQNEAQ. Trimming took 5 bases from V and 6 from J; bases not matched to a gene: 16. The CDR3 DNA sequence: TGTGCCAGCAGCCCCAGGTGGTCGCGGGACAGAGTTAATTCACCCCTCCACTTT. Translation gives CASSPRWSRDRVNSPLHF.

The chain combines TRBV4-1 with TRBJ2-2; 7 nucleotides agree with TRBD1. After removal of 1 base from V and 2 bases from J, the junction contained 1 base not matched to a gene. Germline V CDR1 and CDR2: MGHRA, YSYEKL. The length of the CDR3 is 15 residues. CDR3 sequence reads: CASSQVGGNTGELFF. The CDR3 nucleotides are TGCGCCAGCAGCCAAGTAGGGGGCAACACCGGGGAGCTGTTTTTT.

V usage is TRBV4-1 and J usage is TRBJ2-7, with 9 positions matching TRBD2. Germline V gene sequence: CDR1 MGHRA, CDR2 YSYEKL. With 3 bases clipped from V and 1 base from J, the junction kept 7 bases outside the gene matches. The CDR3 contains 16 residues. The DNA for the CDR3 is TGCGCCAGCAGCCATAACCGACTAGCGGATTCCTACGAGCAGTACTTC. Translation gives CASSHNRLADSYEQYF.

The V gene is TRBV4-1, the J gene TRBJ1-2; D may be TRBD1 (6 bases). In germline, CDR1 is MGHRA, CDR2 YSYEKL. The V end was cut by 0 bases, the J end by 4 bases, with 12 bases between. This CDR3 spans 15 amino acids. CDR3 sequence reads: CASSQDGRGGYGYTF. CDR3 DNA sequence: TGCGCCAGCAGCCAAGATGGAAGAGGGGGCTATGGCTACACCTTC.

This CDR3 is CAWSVGQGIEEKLFF. DNA for the CDR3: TGTGCCTGGAGTGTTGGTCAGGGAATCGAAGAAAAACTGTTTTTT. The chain couples TRBV30 to TRBJ1-4; D possibly corresponds to TRBD1 (5 bases). Germline V lookup: CDR1 GTSNPN, CDR2 SVGIG (reference sequence). This CDR3 has 15 residues. Between the trimmed V and J ends, which lost 0 bases and 8 bases, there was a span of 16 bases.

This chain connects TRBV28 to TRBJ1-1, with a weak D call TRBD1 (5 bases). Germline V gene data show CDR1 as MDHEN and CDR2 as SYDVKM. V lost 1 base, J lost 5 bases, and 14 bases lay in between. This CDR3 spans 15 amino acids. The CDR3 loop is CASSLFVQGGTEAFF. CDR3 bases: TGTGCCAGCAGTTTATTTGTCCAGGGAGGAACTGAAGCTTTCTTT.

The gene calls are TRBV4-2 and TRBJ1-2; 7 bases align to TRBD1. Germline trimming cut 0 bases from V and 2 bases from J; bases unmatched to any gene: 15. This CDR3 comprises 19 residues. Germline assignment: CDR1 LGHNA and CDR2 YNFKEQ. CDR3 nucleotides: TGTGCCAGCAGCCAAGACGGACAGGCGACGTACCCAGAAAACTATGGCTACACCTTC. It yields the protein CASSQDGQATYPENYGYTF.

J is TRBJ2-1 and V is TRBV4-1; D gene uncertain. The CDR3 contains 14 residues. Per germline, CDR1 MGHRA and CDR2 YSYEKL. The V and J ends lost 0 bases and 4 bases respectively, with 7 bases between them. Here the CDR3 DNA reads TGCGCCAGCAGCCAAGATAGTAGATACAATGAGCAGTTCTTC. It translates to CASSQDSRYNEQFF.

The rearrangement joins TRBV19 to TRBJ2-1; a weak D match, TRBD2 (6 bases). The V and J ends lost 4 bases and 6 bases respectively, with 13 bases between them. Germline V gene data show CDR1 as LNHDA and CDR2 as SQIVND (reference sequence). There are 14 residues in the CDR3. The CDR3 DNA reads as TGTGCCAGTAGTAGGGGTGTGGGGGGCAATGAGCAGTTCTTC. This sequence encodes CASSRGVGGNEQFF.

In DNA form, the CDR3 reads TGTGCCAGCAGTTTACGGGCCTACGAGCAGTACTTC. It is translated as CASSLRAYEQYF. This chain uses TRBV28 with TRBJ2-7, with D uncertain. This CDR3 contains 12 residues. CDR1 MDHEN and CDR2 SYDVKM come from the germline V gene. V was shortened by 2 bases and J by 2 bases, with 4 bases between the two germline ends. The full variable domain, rest sourced from reference TRBV28 and TRBJ2-7, is DVKVTQSSRYLVKRTGEKVFLECVQDMDHENMFWYRQDPGLGLRLIYFSYDVKMKEKGDIPEGYSVSREKKERFSLILESASTNQTSMYLCASSLRAYEQYFGPGTRLTVT.

The rearrangement joins TRBV4-1 to TRBJ2-3; D perhaps matches TRBD2 (6 bases). Germline V CDR1 and CDR2: MGHRA, YSYEKL. Trimming pared 4 bases from V and 0 bases from J, leaving 14 bases between. The CDR3 is 16 residues long. The CDR3 protein is CASSPLGLASTDTQYF. CDR3 coding DNA: TGCGCCAGCAGCCCCTTAGGGCTAGCGAGCACAGATACGCAGTATTTT.

The chain carries TRBV7-9 and TRBJ1-5; D gene unclear. CDR3 length: 12 amino acids. Germline values: CDR1 SEHNR, CDR2 FQNEAQ (reference sequence). V lost 3 bases and J 4 bases, leaving 4 bases between the germline ends. CDR3 coding DNA: TGTGCCAGCAGCTTGGAGAATCAGCCCCAGCATTTT. It yields the protein CASSLENQPQHF.

The chain recombines TRBV5-4 with TRBJ2-3; D ambiguous. Germline V gives CDR1 SGHNT, CDR2 YYREEE (reference sequence). Trimming left V 4 bases short and J 2 bases short, with 11 bases between. CDR3 size: 14 residues. For the CDR3, the DNA is TGTGCCAGCAGCCCCCTTTTCCCCACAGATACGCAGTATTTT. Translating gives CASSPLFPTDTQYF.

The chain has TRBV15 and TRBJ1-6; no clear D. The CDR3 runs 17 residues. CDR1 is LNHNV and CDR2 is YYDKDF in the germline V gene (reference sequence). V was clipped by 0 bases and J by 0 bases, with 9 bases between them. Here the CDR3 reads CATSRDLVSSYNSPLHF. The CDR3 DNA reads as TGTGCCACCAGCAGAGATCTGGTCAGCTCCTATAATTCACCCCTCCACTTT.

J is TRBJ1-1 and V is TRBV28, with TRBD1 matching 9 bases. Trimming took 3 bases from V and 10 from J; bases not matched to a gene: 12. Per the germline V gene, CDR1 is MDHEN and CDR2 is SYDVKM. The CDR3 has 15 residues. CDR3 loop: CASSFRPDRGRGAFF. In DNA form, the CDR3 reads TGTGCCAGCAGTTTTCGACCGGACAGGGGCAGGGGAGCTTTCTTT.

The chain has TRBV2 and TRBJ1-1; 7 bases align to TRBD1. The CDR3 has 11 amino acids. Germline V gene lookup returns CDR1 SNHLY and CDR2 FYNNEI. Trimming cost V 6 bases and J 8 bases; bases outside gene matches: 3. The CDR3: CASSPTGEAFF. For the CDR3, the DNA is TGTGCCAGCAGCCCGACAGGGGAAGCTTTCTTT.

The chain recombines TRBV7-9 with TRBJ2-1; TRBD1 aligns across 11 bases. This CDR3 region has 15 residues. In germline, CDR1 is SEHNR, CDR2 FQNEAQ (reference sequence). V was clipped by 6 bases and J by 3 bases; unmatched bases: 4. In DNA, the CDR3 is TGTGCCAGCAGACCCGGGACAGGGGGCTACAATGAGCAGTTCTTC. Protein: CASRPGTGGYNEQFF.

The V call is TRBV2, the J call TRBJ2-5, with D perhaps matching TRBD2 (5 bases). With the DNA end fitting TRBJ2-7 better, the J assignment may be wrong. Germline V gene sequence: CDR1 SNHLY, CDR2 FYNNEI. This CDR3 has 12 amino acids. The CDR3 DNA reads TGTGCCAGCGGACGGCACGGGGTCGAGCAGTACTTC. Protein: CASGRHGVEQYF.

V usage is TRBV28 and J usage is TRBJ1-1; D perhaps matches TRBD1 (6 bases). Germline V gene lookup returns CDR1 MDHEN and CDR2 SYDVKM. This CDR3 is 14 amino acids long. The V gene lost 4 bases and the J gene lost 7 bases, with 16 bases spanning the gap. DNA of the CDR3: TGTGCCAGCAGTTCAGGGACACCAGGGGATGAAGCTTTCTTT. Its translation: CASSSGTPGDEAFF.

This clone was recorded once. V gene TRBV18 combines with J gene TRBJ2-2; 13 nucleotides line up with TRBD2. Germline CDR1 and CDR2: KGHSH and LQKENI. The CDR3 consists of 16 residues. V trimming: 5 bases; J trimming: 4 bases; junction bases outside the gene matches: 4. CDR3 residues: CASSRLAGGRTGELFF. In DNA, the CDR3 is TGTGCCAGCTCAAGACTAGCGGGGGGCCGCACCGGGGAGCTGTTTTTT.